These T cell receptor beta chains were read from a single sample in a study of T-cell reconstitution after alpha-beta-depleted transplantation in children. TCRdb passed the PCR reads through MiXCR, listing each CDR3 protein once. This sample has 490,000 or so distinct CDR3 sequences, with about 12% found just once. The sample here was PBMCs from the stem cell graft donor, taken from the stem cell graft. The receptor set was obtained from a human donor who donated a stem cell graft to a child with combined immunodeficiency. CDR3s include the opening cysteine and the closing phenylalanine or tryptophan. The D gene is left open where the match is weak. Clone size is not always given. Where it is, it says once, few, many or a class for expanded clones.

j_call: TRBJ2-7; cdr3_length: 15; v_call: TRBV3-1; clone_size: many; d_call: .; cdr3_nt: TGTGCCAGCAGCCACTGGGACGCCAACTCCTACGAGCAGTACTTC; cdr3_aa: CASSHWDANSYEQYF
j_call: TRBJ2-2; cdr3_length: 20; v_call: TRBV5-1; clone_size: many; d_call: TRBD2; cdr3_nt: TGCGCCAGCAGCTCCCGGGAGGGGAATCCGATAGTGAGGCGGACCGGGGAGCTGTTTTTT; cdr3_aa: CASSSREGNPIVRRTGELFF
j_call: TRBJ2-7; cdr3_length: 15; v_call: TRBV15; clone_size: many; d_call: .; cdr3_nt: TGTGCCACCAGTATCGGAAGAGCGGGTGGCTACGAGCAGTACTTC; cdr3_aa: CATSIGRAGGYEQYF
j_call: TRBJ2-2; cdr3_length: 18; v_call: TRBV12-3/TRBV12-4; clone_size: few; d_call: TRBD2; cdr3_nt: TGTGCCAGCGACACACGACGGGCGGGGGGCCAAAACACCGGGGAGCTGTTTTTT; cdr3_aa: CASDTRRAGGQNTGELFF
j_call: TRBJ2-1; cdr3_length: 16; v_call: TRBV5-6; clone_size: .; d_call: TRBD2; cdr3_nt: TGTGCCAGCAGCTCCACAGCGGGACGGGGGTACAATGAGCAGTTCTTC; cdr3_aa: CASSSTAGRGYNEQFF
j_call: TRBJ2-3; cdr3_length: 16; v_call: TRBV10-3; clone_size: many; d_call: TRBD2; cdr3_nt: TGTGCCATCAGTGAGTCCAGCGGGGGGTCAACAGATACGCAGTATTTT; cdr3_aa: CAISESSGGSTDTQYF
j_call: TRBJ2-1; cdr3_length: 16; v_call: TRBV24-1; clone_size: .; d_call: .; cdr3_nt: TGTGCCACCAGTGATTGGGAGGAGATAACCTACAATGAGCAGTTCTTC; cdr3_aa: CATSDWEEITYNEQFF
j_call: TRBJ2-3; cdr3_length: 16; v_call: TRBV28; clone_size: many; d_call: TRBD2; cdr3_nt: TGTGCCAGCAGTTTGACTAGCGGGGGGGGCGCAGATACGCAGTATTTT; cdr3_aa: CASSLTSGGGADTQYF
j_call: TRBJ2-2; cdr3_length: 15; v_call: TRBV12-3/TRBV12-4; clone_size: .; d_call: .; cdr3_nt: TGTGCCAGCAGTCGAGGGACCTTGAACACCGGGGAGCTGTTTTTT; cdr3_aa: CASSRGTLNTGELFF
j_call: TRBJ2-3; cdr3_length: 14; v_call: TRBV5-1; clone_size: many; d_call: .; cdr3_nt: TGCGCCAGCAGCTTGGATACTCCCACAGATACGCAGTATTTT; cdr3_aa: CASSLDTPTDTQYF
j_call: TRBJ1-5; cdr3_length: 17; v_call: TRBV4-2; clone_size: .; d_call: .; cdr3_nt: TGTGCCAGCAGCCAACTGCCCTGGGGGCTTAGCAATCAGCCCCAGCATTTT; cdr3_aa: CASSQLPWGLSNQPQHF
j_call: TRBJ2-7; cdr3_length: 13; v_call: TRBV12-3/TRBV12-4; clone_size: many; d_call: .; cdr3_nt: TGTGCCAGCAGTTTAGAGGGGGTTATCGAGCAGTACTTC; cdr3_aa: CASSLEGVIEQYF
j_call: TRBJ2-3; cdr3_length: 17; v_call: TRBV12-3/TRBV12-4; clone_size: many; d_call: TRBD2; cdr3_nt: TGTGCCAGCAGCTCTATCCGACTAGCGGGGAGCACAGATACGCAGTATTTT; cdr3_aa: CASSSIRLAGSTDTQYF
j_call: TRBJ2-1; cdr3_length: 18; v_call: TRBV12-3/TRBV12-4; clone_size: .; d_call: .; cdr3_nt: TGTGCCAGCAGTCTAACCATTGCGCTGACTAGAACCTACAATGAGCAGTTCTTC; cdr3_aa: CASSLTIALTRTYNEQFF
j_call: TRBJ1-2; cdr3_length: 14; v_call: TRBV19; clone_size: .; d_call: .; cdr3_nt: TGTGCCAGTAGTTCCGGACAGATCAACTATGGCTACACCTTC; cdr3_aa: CASSSGQINYGYTF
j_call: TRBJ2-7; cdr3_length: 18; v_call: TRBV4-1; clone_size: few; d_call: TRBD2; cdr3_nt: TGCGCCAGCAGCCAAGGTTTACTAGCGGGAGGGCCCGCCTACGAGCAGTACTTC; cdr3_aa: CASSQGLLAGGPAYEQYF
j_call: TRBJ1-6; cdr3_length: 15; v_call: TRBV20-1; clone_size: .; d_call: TRBD1; cdr3_nt: TGCAGTGCTAGAGGCACGACAGGGCGTAATTCACCCCTCCACTTT; cdr3_aa: CSARGTTGRNSPLHF
j_call: TRBJ2-5; cdr3_length: 14; v_call: TRBV20-1; clone_size: .; d_call: TRBD2; cdr3_nt: TGCAGTGCTAGGGGGGGACTAGCTCAAGAGACCCAGTACTTC; cdr3_aa: CSARGGLAQETQYF
j_call: TRBJ2-3; cdr3_length: 16; v_call: TRBV4-3; clone_size: .; d_call: TRBD2; cdr3_nt: TGCGCCAGCAGCCAAGATCGACTAGCGGGGGTAGATACGCAGTATTTT; cdr3_aa: CASSQDRLAGVDTQYF
j_call: TRBJ1-1; cdr3_length: 14; v_call: TRBV6-2/TRBV6-3; clone_size: many; d_call: .; cdr3_nt: TGTGCCAGCACCCAAGACGGACTGAACACTGAAGCTTTCTTT; cdr3_aa: CASTQDGLNTEAFF
j_call: TRBJ2-5; cdr3_length: 15; v_call: TRBV24-1; clone_size: many; d_call: TRBD2; cdr3_nt: TGTGCCACCAGTGAAGGGACTACACTCCTAGAGACCCAGTACTTC; cdr3_aa: CATSEGTTLLETQYF
j_call: TRBJ2-2; cdr3_length: 16; v_call: TRBV20-1; clone_size: few; d_call: TRBD1; cdr3_nt: TGCAGTGCTAGAGATATCGGGACAGGGAACACCGGGGAGCTGTTTTTT; cdr3_aa: CSARDIGTGNTGELFF
j_call: TRBJ2-3; cdr3_length: 15; v_call: TRBV7-2; clone_size: .; d_call: TRBD2; cdr3_nt: TGTGCCAGCAGCTTTACTAGCGGGGGGGTAGATACGCAGTATTTT; cdr3_aa: CASSFTSGGVDTQYF
j_call: TRBJ2-7; cdr3_length: 13; v_call: TRBV14; clone_size: .; d_call: .; cdr3_nt: TGTGCCAGCAGCCAGAGGCGGGCCTACGAGCAGTACTTC; cdr3_aa: CASSQRRAYEQYF
j_call: TRBJ2-7; cdr3_length: 14; v_call: TRBV18; clone_size: many; d_call: TRBD1; cdr3_nt: TGTGCCAGCAGCCCGGACAGGGGGCATTACGAGCAGTACTTC; cdr3_aa: CASSPDRGHYEQYF
j_call: TRBJ2-7; cdr3_length: 18; v_call: TRBV15; clone_size: .; d_call: TRBD2; cdr3_nt: TGTGCCACCAGCAGAGTTGGCGCTACTAGCGGGGTATCCTACGAGCAGTACTTC; cdr3_aa: CATSRVGATSGVSYEQYF